Presented here are 12 T cell receptor beta chains from one specimen sequenced in a study of brain metastases from non-small cell lung cancer. Assay: immunoSEQ multiplex PCR; the TCRdb copy retains only in-frame clones and omits some. The repertoire holds roughly 14,000 clones, with around 81% as singletons. Sequences were obtained from primary lung tumor tissue. The receptors derive from a donor over 35 with non-small cell lung cancer.

V and J are TRBV6-5 and TRBJ1-4, with D possibly being TRBD1 (6 bases). V shed 10 bases and J shed 5 bases, with 14 bases lying between them. Germline V CDR1 and CDR2: MNHEY, SVGAGI. The CDR3 spans 13 residues. For the CDR3, the DNA is TGTGCCATCTTCGACAGGCACAATGAAAAACTGTTTTTT. As protein: CAIFDRHNEKLFF.

J is TRBJ1-4 and V is TRBV7-2; no reliable D call. The length of the CDR3 is 15 residues. V was trimmed by 1 base and J by 7 bases, leaving 13 bases between them. CDR1 is SGHTA and CDR2 is FQGNSA in the germline V gene. CDR3 DNA sequence: TGTGCCAGCAGCTTAGAACCTGGGGAGGTTGAAAAACTGTTTTTT. Protein sequence: CASSLEPGEVEKLFF.

The rearrangement links TRBV10-3 to TRBJ2-3; D is undetermined. Trimming stripped 6 bases from V and 2 bases from J, with 12 bases between. There are 14 residues in the CDR3. CDR1 ENHRY and CDR2 SYGVKD come from the germline V gene. The CDR3 is CAIRSQSSTDTQYF. The CDR3 region has the DNA TGTGCCATCAGGAGCCAGTCGTCCACAGATACGCAGTATTTT.

A note on this clone: Additional DNA sequences in this sample encode the identical CDR3. The V gene is TRBV19, the J gene TRBJ1-1, with D perhaps TRBD1 (6 bases). Germline CDR1 is LNHDA and CDR2 is SQIVND (reference sequence). The CDR3 loop spans 14 amino acids. V was pared by 5 bases and J by 0 bases, with 10 bases between. The CDR3 reads CASSPDRLNTEAFF. CDR3 DNA: TGTGCCAGTAGTCCGGACAGATTGAACACTGAAGCTTTCTTT. Based on the CDR3 plus reference TRBV19 and TRBJ1-1, the full variable domain is DGGITQSPKYLFRKEGQNVTLSCEQNLNHDAMYWYRQDPGQGLRLIYYSQIVNDFQKGDIAEGYSVSREKKESFPLTVTSAQKNPTAFYLCASSPDRLNTEAFFGQGTRLTVV.

This chain joins TRBV5-5 and TRBJ1-3; a weak D match, TRBD1 (5 bases). The CDR3 sequence is 15 residues long. V was pared by 3 bases and J by 0 bases, with 10 bases between. Germline V gene data show CDR1 as SGHKS and CDR2 as YYEKEE (reference sequence). In DNA, the CDR3 is TGTGCCAGCAGCTCCGACAGCCTCTCTGGAAACACCATATATTTT. It specifies CASSSDSLSGNTIYF.

The rearrangement joins TRBV5-1 to TRBJ1-4; a possible D gene is TRBD1 (5 bases). CDR1 is SGHRS and CDR2 is YFSETQ in the germline V gene. The length of the CDR3 is 14 residues. V lost 2 bases and J lost 5, with 10 bases in between. CDR3 sequence: CASSFGGLNEKLFF. The CDR3 DNA reads TGCGCCAGCAGCTTTGGGGGGTTGAATGAAAAACTGTTTTTT.

The rearrangement links TRBV9 to TRBJ2-4; 8 bases align to TRBD2. Germline V CDR1 and CDR2: SGDLS, YYNGEE. Trimming at V came to 4 bases and at J to 8 bases, leaving 8 bases not matched to a gene. The CDR3 totals 14 residues. The CDR3 loop is CASSPGGGPDIQYF. The CDR3 bases are TGTGCCAGCAGCCCCGGGGGGGGCCCGGACATTCAGTACTTC.

This clone was observed once. The chain combines TRBV3-1 (or the pseudogene TRBV3-2) with TRBJ2-5, with TRBD1 matching 8 bases. Germline-derived CDR1 and CDR2 are LGHDT and YNNKEL (reference sequence). V lost 4 bases and J lost 2; bases outside the gene matches: 3. The CDR3 runs 14 residues. CDR3 coding DNA: TGTGCCAGCAGCCGGACAGGGCAACAAGAGACCCAGTACTTC. This sequence encodes CASSRTGQQETQYF.

The rearrangement joins TRBV19 to TRBJ1-5; the D gene is possibly TRBD1 (5 bases). Germline V CDR1 and CDR2: LNHDA, SQIVND (reference sequence). V was trimmed by 3 bases and J by 0 bases, leaving 9 bases between them. The CDR3 contains 15 residues. The CDR3 bases are TGTGCCAGTAGTATGGGACTGTTTAGCAATCAGCCCCAGCATTTT. It codes for CASSMGLFSNQPQHF.

The gene calls are TRBV7-3 and TRBJ2-2, with a tentative D call TRBD1 (6 bases). V was clipped by 1 base and J by 4 bases, with 19 bases between them. Germline values: CDR1 SGHTA, CDR2 FQGTGA. This CDR3 is 18 amino acids long. The CDR3 loop reads CASSLRRRQDGGTGELFF. The DNA of the CDR3 is TGTGCCAGCAGCTTAAGACGACGACAGGATGGGGGCACCGGGGAGCTGTTTTTT. The complete variable domain, with remaining parts taken from reference TRBV7-3 and TRBJ2-2, reads GAGVSQTPSNKVTEKGKYVELRCDPISGHTALYWYRQSLGQGPEFLIYFQGTGAADDSGLPNDRFFAVRPEGSVSTLKIQRTERGDSAVYLCASSLRRRQDGGTGELFFGEGSRLTVL.

Only a few counts were recorded for this clone. The rearrangement uses TRBV30 and TRBJ2-4; 7 bases line up with TRBD1. CDR3 size: 15 residues. Germline lookup yields CDR1 GTSNPN and CDR2 SVGIG (reference sequence). Germline trimming cut 3 bases from V and 2 bases from J; bases unmatched to any gene: 7. CDR3 bases: TGTGCCTGGAGAGAGGGGGCGCTAACCAAAAACATTCAGTACTTC. Its protein is CAWREGALTKNIQYF.

The chain employs TRBV9 and TRBJ2-1; no definite D call. This CDR3 region has 15 residues. Trimming stripped 0 bases from V and 3 bases from J, with 10 bases between. Germline V gene sequence: CDR1 SGDLS, CDR2 YYNGEE. The CDR3 DNA sequence: TGTGCCAGCAGCGTAGGTCCAAATAGCTACAATGAGCAGTTCTTC. It translates to CASSVGPNSYNEQFF.